Below, 27 T cell receptor beta chains from the same sample are listed, as sequenced in a study of long-term antiretroviral therapy in people with HIV. The authors ran the immunoSEQ assay, v3.0, at survey level. The method was immunoSEQ multiplex PCR; TCRdb's version includes in-frame clones alone and lacks a portion of them. The table lists 25,000 to 35,000 clones, about 82% of them singletons. The starting material was unsorted PBMCs, obtained 0.8 years after starting antiretroviral therapy. These receptors originate from a woman aged 30 to 39 with HIV.

V gene TRBV7-9 combines with J gene TRBJ1-4, with 9 bases matching TRBD1. Germline assignment: CDR1 SEHNR and CDR2 FQNEAQ (reference sequence). The CDR3 runs to 14 residues. Unmatched junction bases numbered 4, after V lost 5 bases and J lost 6 bases. CDR3 loop: CASSRDRADEKLFF. The CDR3 bases are TGTGCCAGCAGCCGGGACAGGGCGGATGAAAAACTGTTTTTT.

The V and J genes are TRBV5-1 and TRBJ2-5; weak D call: TRBD1 (5 bases). Germline loops: CDR1 SGHRS, CDR2 YFSETQ. V was clipped by 4 bases and J by 4 bases, with 14 bases between them. The CDR3 sequence is 14 residues long. The CDR3 DNA is TGCGCCAGCAGCAGGGGTCAAGGGTCAGAGACCCAGTACTTC. Translated: CASSRGQGSETQYF.

The chain combines TRBV2 with TRBJ1-6; D call uncertain. The germline gives CDR1 SNHLY, CDR2 FYNNEI. Trimming removed 6 bases at V and 7 bases at J, with 16 bases between. The length of the CDR3 is 15 residues. CDR3 loop: CASSAFTLGNSPLHF. The CDR3 nucleotides read TGTGCCAGCAGCGCCTTCACTCTCGGGAATTCACCCCTCCACTTT.

This sequence joins TRBV29-1 and TRBJ2-1, with D perhaps matching TRBD1 or TRBD2 (5 bases each). Germline-derived CDR1 and CDR2 are SQVTM and ANQGSEA. The CDR3 consists of 14 residues. The germline V and J ends were trimmed by 7 bases and 5 bases, with 18 bases remaining between them. In DNA, the CDR3 is TGCAGCGGCAACCGGGACGGGCGGGACAATGAGCAGTTCTTC. Its translation is CSGNRDGRDNEQFF.

The chain links TRBV9 to TRBJ2-1; possible D gene TRBD1, 6 bases. CDR1 and CDR2 (germline): SGDLS, YYNGEE. This CDR3 region has 15 residues. Between the trimmed V and J ends, which lost 0 bases and 6 bases, there was a span of 13 bases. CDR3 in amino acids: CASSVEQGPSNEQFF. The DNA of the CDR3 is TGTGCCAGCAGCGTAGAACAGGGCCCGTCCAATGAGCAGTTCTTC.

V gene TRBV7-8 combines with J gene TRBJ1-5; D uncertain. Trimming cost V 0 bases and J 3 bases, with 12 bases left between them. The germline gives CDR1 SGHVS, CDR2 FQNEAQ. The CDR3 contains 16 residues. Here the CDR3 reads CASSLAGRVINQPQHF. The CDR3 bases are TGTGCCAGCAGCTTAGCGGGGAGAGTAATCAATCAGCCCCAGCATTTT.

The chain employs TRBV7-2 and TRBJ2-3, with D perhaps being TRBD1 or TRBD2 (6 bases each). Per germline, CDR1 SGHTA and CDR2 FQGNSA. Trimming stripped 2 bases from V and 4 bases from J, with 13 bases between. The CDR3 has 15 amino acids. The CDR3 region is CASSLRGAGSDTQYF. DNA of the CDR3: TGTGCCAGCAGCTTAAGGGGGGCTGGGTCAGATACGCAGTATTTT.

V and J are TRBV9 and TRBJ2-5; 12 bases map to TRBD1. CDR3 size: 19 residues. Unmatched junction bases numbered 20, after V lost 8 bases and J lost 3 bases. Germline CDR1 reads SGDLS; CDR2 reads YYNGEE. The CDR3 coding sequence is TGTGCCAGTACCCCAGGGACAGGGGGCGCCCCCGGCCAAAAAGAGACCCAGTACTTC. It yields the protein CASTPGTGGAPGQKETQYF.

The V and J genes are TRBV29-1 and TRBJ1-2; tentatively, D is TRBD1 (6 bases). Between the trimmed V and J ends, which lost 7 bases and 0 bases, there was a span of 12 bases. The CDR3 has 13 amino acids. Germline V gene lookup returns CDR1 SQVTM and CDR2 ANQGSEA. The CDR3, as DNA: TGCAGCGCCGAGGGGGGGACTAACTATGGCTACACCTTC. It yields the protein CSAEGGTNYGYTF.

This clone was seen only once. The gene calls are TRBV7-9 and TRBJ2-5, with D perhaps matching TRBD1 (6 bases). V was cut by 1 base and J by 3 bases, with 9 bases left in between. The CDR3 runs 14 residues. CDR1 and CDR2 (germline): SEHNR, FQNEAQ (reference sequence). CDR3 coding DNA: TGTGCCAGCAGCTTAGGGGACAAAAAAGAGACCCAGTACTTC. Residues: CASSLGDKKETQYF.

The V gene is TRBV7-8, the J gene TRBJ2-1, with 10 positions matching TRBD1. In germline, CDR1 is SGHVS, CDR2 FQNEAQ. The CDR3 is made up of 17 amino acids. V dropped 8 bases and J dropped 1; count of bases not matched to a gene: 11. CDR3 loop: CASGQRDRGLSYNEQFF. The CDR3, as DNA: TGTGCCAGCGGCCAGAGGGACAGGGGTTTGTCCTACAATGAGCAGTTCTTC.

The V gene is TRBV6-1, the J gene TRBJ2-1, with 7 positions matching TRBD1. Germline V CDR1 and CDR2: MNHNS, SASEGT. The CDR3 length is 14 residues. V was pared by 4 bases and J by 6 bases, with 6 bases of the junction left unmatched. The CDR3: CASSGGTDLNEQFF. Here the CDR3 DNA reads TGTGCCAGCAGTGGGGGGACAGACCTCAATGAGCAGTTCTTC.

The chain uses TRBV10-3 and TRBJ1-1; TRBD1 matches 7 bases. Germline V gene lookup returns CDR1 ENHRY and CDR2 SYGVKD. J lost 4 bases, V lost 4 bases, and 12 bases had no gene match. This CDR3 is built from 16 residues. The CDR3 nucleotides are TGTGCCATCAGTGGGAGTATTGGAGGGGGCGTCACTGAAGCTTTCTTT. Its protein is CAISGSIGGGVTEAFF.

The chain combines TRBV2 with TRBJ2-1; D gene uncertain. Per the germline V gene, CDR1 is SNHLY and CDR2 is FYNNEI. V was trimmed by 7 bases and J by 0 bases, leaving 7 bases between them. The CDR3 runs to 13 residues. The CDR3: CASIVFSYNEQFF. The DNA of the CDR3 is TGTGCCAGCATAGTATTCTCCTACAATGAGCAGTTCTTC. Complete variable domain (other parts from reference TRBV2 and TRBJ2-1): EPEVTQTPSHQVTQMGQEVILRCVPISNHLYFYWYRQILGQKVEFLVSFYNNEISEKSEIFDDQFSVERPDGSNFTLKIRSTKLEDSAMYFCASIVFSYNEQFFGPGTRLTVL.

The V and J genes are TRBV6-5 and TRBJ1-4; tentatively, D is TRBD1 (5 bases). V was cut by 10 bases and J by 4 bases, with 16 bases left in between. This CDR3 is 14 amino acids long. Per the germline V gene, CDR1 is MNHEY and CDR2 is SVGAGI. The CDR3, as DNA: TGTGCCACCCGGCGGCGGGGGAATAATGAAAAACTGTTTTTT. It encodes CATRRRGNNEKLFF.

The chain combines TRBV19 with TRBJ1-1; unclear D gene. Trimming pared 2 bases from V and 3 bases from J, leaving 10 bases between. Per germline, CDR1 LNHDA and CDR2 SQIVND (reference sequence). The CDR3 has 14 residues. CDR3 bases: TGTGCCAGTAGTATATGGGGTGGGGACACTGAAGCTTTCTTT. It codes for CASSIWGGDTEAFF. The full variable domain, completed using reference TRBV19 and TRBJ1-1, is DGGITQSPKYLFRKEGQNVTLSCEQNLNHDAMYWYRQDPGQGLRLIYYSQIVNDFQKGDIAEGYSVSREKKESFPLTVTSAQKNPTAFYLCASSIWGGDTEAFFGQGTRLTVV.

This chain connects TRBV5-5 to TRBJ2-5; D ambiguous. This CDR3 region has 14 residues. Germline CDR1 is SGHKS and CDR2 is YYEKEE (reference sequence). Trimming took 4 bases from V and 5 from J, leaving 15 bases between them. Here the CDR3 reads CASSPSGFWETQYF. The CDR3 DNA reads TGTGCCAGCAGCCCTTCCGGATTCTGGGAGACCCAGTACTTC.

The chain uses TRBV11-2 and TRBJ1-2, with 8 bases matching TRBD1. The CDR3 is made up of 16 amino acids. Per germline, CDR1 SGHAT and CDR2 FQNNGV. The V and J ends lost 5 bases and 3 bases, in that order; junction bases with no gene match: 11. The CDR3 DNA reads as TGTGCCAGCAGCACCGGACAGGGCGCAGCTGACTATGGCTACACCTTC. Translation: CASSTGQGAADYGYTF.

The rearrangement uses TRBV7-7 and TRBJ1-1; D not certain. The CDR3 length is 13 residues. From germline, CDR1 is SSHAT and CDR2 FNYEAQ (reference sequence). V was clipped by 1 base and J by 2 bases, with 5 bases between them. Here the CDR3 reads CASSLEANTEAFF. CDR3 sequence (DNA): TGTGCCAGCAGCTTAGAGGCCAACACTGAAGCTTTCTTT.

This chain joins TRBV11-3 and TRBJ2-3, with D tentatively TRBD2 (7 bases). Trimming removed 1 base from V and 2 bases from J, with 10 bases in between. The CDR3 is 15 amino acids. Looked up from germline, CDR1 is SGHNT and CDR2 is YENEEA. The CDR3 DNA reads TGTGCCAGCAGCTTAGGGGGGGGGCCCACAGATACGCAGTATTTT. This codes for CASSLGGGPTDTQYF.

This clone appeared a few times. CDR3 in amino acids: CARLKKGTGDSYNSPLHF. The CDR3 DNA reads TGCGCCAGACTCAAGAAGGGAACGGGGGACTCCTATAATTCACCCCTCCACTTT. This chain connects TRBV10-2 to TRBJ1-6, with D perhaps matching TRBD1 (5 bases). The germline V gene has CDR1 WSHSY and CDR2 SAAADI. The CDR3 has 18 residues. V was clipped by 9 bases and J by 0 bases, with 21 bases between them.

This clone was seen more than once but under ten times. The CDR3 coding sequence is TGTGCCAGCAGCCAAGATCTAAGGGACCGCTACACCTTC. Translating it yields CASSQDLRDRYTF. V gene TRBV14 combines with J gene TRBJ1-2; perhaps TRBD1 as D (5 bases). CDR1 is SGHDN and CDR2 is FVKESK in the germline V gene. The ends were cut back, 0 bases at V and 9 bases at J, with 11 bases in the middle. CDR3 length: 13 residues.

The chain recombines TRBV7-2 with TRBJ1-1; 7 nucleotides agree with TRBD1. After removal of 0 bases from V and 6 bases from J, the junction contained 7 bases not matched to a gene. The CDR3 is 15 residues long. Germline V lookup: CDR1 SGHTA, CDR2 FQGNSA. The CDR3 reads CASSLALGQAAEAFF. CDR3 nucleotide sequence: TGTGCCAGCAGCTTAGCGTTAGGACAGGCAGCTGAAGCTTTCTTT.

In DNA, the CDR3 is TGCGCCAGCAGCTTGGGAGGGGCAACGGGACAGACCCAGTACTTC. As protein: CASSLGGATGQTQYF. V usage is TRBV5-1 and J usage is TRBJ2-5, with D perhaps assigned TRBD1 or TRBD2 (5 bases each). V lost 0 bases and J lost 6, with 15 bases in between. CDR1 is SGHRS, CDR2 YFSETQ, per germline. CDR3 length: 15 residues.

The CDR3 bases are TGTGCCAGCAGTGACTCGGGGGGGGGACCCCTCCACTTT. Translating it yields CASSDSGGGPLHF. The chain uses TRBV6-4 and TRBJ1-6; a possible D gene is TRBD1 (5 bases). The length of the CDR3 is 13 residues. With 0 bases removed from V and 12 bases from J, the gap between germline ends came to 9 bases. CDR1 is MRHNA, CDR2 SNTAGT, per germline.

This clone has just one count. The chain carries TRBV7-8 and TRBJ1-3; 8 bases fit TRBD1. The length of the CDR3 is 15 residues. Losses at the gene ends were 5 bases for V and 4 bases for J; bases not matched to a gene: 7. Germline assignment: CDR1 SGHVS and CDR2 FQNEAQ. The CDR3: CASSGGGTGGNTIYF. The DNA for the CDR3 is TGTGCCAGCAGCGGTGGGGGGACAGGAGGAAACACCATATATTTT.

The chain couples TRBV1 to TRBJ1-3. TRBV1 is a recognized pseudogene. This CDR3 is 18 amino acids long. The CDR3 DNA is TGCACCAGCAGCCAAGATATGGACGGGGATAAGACTGGAAACACCATATATTTT. Encoded protein: CTSSQDMDGDKTGNTIYF.